This TCR beta chain comes out of a study of blood T cells in healthy people across ages. The study, taken as a whole, reports: PBMCs went unsorted, and a conclusive naive versus antigen-experienced comparison was therefore prevented.

Together with a sample-barcoded 5' primer, a J-beta primer mix was included in a second PCR lasting about 6 to 11 cycles. TCRdb passed the 5' RACE reads through MiXCR, listing each CDR3 protein once. The profile shows more than 1 million distinct CDR3 sequences, 35% to 50% of them singletons. As to this clonotype: Its specificity is not known.

Per the germline V gene, CDR1 is SSHAT and CDR2 is FNYEAQ (reference sequence). This CDR3 has 15 residues. The source material was blood. The V gene is TRBV7-7, the J gene TRBJ2-7; TRBD2 aligns across 14 bases. The J call may be wrong; the DNA end is better matched by TRBJ2-5. The receptor's source is a woman aged 60-75 years in good health. CDR3 residues: CASSRTSGRRGTQYF. The CDR3, as DNA: TGTGCCAGCAGCCGGACTAGCGGGAGGAGGGGGACCCAGTACTTC.